This T cell receptor (beta chain) was found in a study of beta chain features in type 1 diabetes. Study overall: Investigators examined some 110,000,000 sorted cells across all samples. Study results and caveats: Type 1 diabetes patients had TCRB CDR3s that were shorter (moderately but significantly so) in all four CD4+ subsets.

Sequencing targeted expressed TCRB transcripts, as all isolated RNA had been reverse transcribed. Regulatory, naive and central memory T cell samples averaged approximately 3.8 million reads. Clones were sequenced by immunoSEQ multiplex PCR, and TCRdb holds only the in-frame ones, with some missing. The data hold some 700,000 clones, with 13% observed a single time. V gave up 8 bases and J gave up 5 bases; unmatched junction bases: 4. CDR1 GTSNPN and CDR2 SVGIG come from the germline V gene (reference sequence). The CDR3 extends over 11 amino acids. Concerning this clone itself: Its antigen remains unknown.

Sorting produced populations that all topped 95% purity. The chain uses TRBV30 and TRBJ1-2, with 8 nucleotides matching TRBD1. The sample was naive CD4+ T cells from blood. This TCR was recovered from a man aged 18-30 years with type 1 diabetes. CDR3 sequence reads: CASHRGYGYTF. The CDR3 nucleotides are TGTGCCAGTCACAGGGGGTATGGCTACACCTTC.